Presented here are 20 T cell receptor beta chains from one specimen sequenced in a study of shared clonotypes between healthy human individuals. Sequenced by immunoSEQ multiplex PCR; TCRdb stores in-frame clones only, minus some. The sample lists about 820,000 clones, about 92% seen once, with less than 25% in the top ten. CD45RO negativity and positive selection for CCR7 defined naive CD8 cells, a population that excluded terminally differentiated effector memory CD45RA+ cells. The sample comprised naive CD8+ T cells sorted from blood. Receptors originate from a man aged 25-45 years in good health.

The chain uses TRBV5-1 and TRBJ2-5; D is unresolved. Trimming pared 2 bases from V and 2 bases from J, leaving 10 bases between. CDR3 length: 14 amino acids. CDR1 is SGHRS and CDR2 is YFSETQ in the germline V gene. This CDR3 reads CASSFTGPQETQYF. Written as DNA, the CDR3 is TGCGCCAGCAGCTTTACTGGGCCGCAAGAGACCCAGTACTTC.

V gene TRBV7-8 combines with J gene TRBJ2-7, with a weak D call TRBD2 (5 bases). Germline V gene data show CDR1 as SGHVS and CDR2 as FQNEAQ. V was cut by 1 base and J by 3 bases, with 16 bases left in between. The CDR3 loop spans 16 amino acids. The CDR3 DNA reads as TGTGCCAGCAGCTTAGTTGGCACCCGGGAACTCTACGAGCAGTACTTC. This gives the protein CASSLVGTRELYEQYF.

The chain employs TRBV5-1 and TRBJ2-7; TRBD2 is a possible D gene (5 bases). The CDR3 extends over 16 amino acids. CDR1 and CDR2 (germline): SGHRS, YFSETQ. Trimming cost V 3 bases and J 0 bases, with 16 bases left between them. Written as DNA, the CDR3 is TGCGCCAGCAGCTCGGACTGGACGTCTAGCTCCTACGAGCAGTACTTC. It is translated as CASSSDWTSSSYEQYF.

The chain links TRBV6-5 to TRBJ1-3; D gene uncertain. Trimming removed 10 bases at V and 0 bases at J, with 4 bases between. The CDR3 sequence is 11 residues long. CDR1 and CDR2 (germline): MNHEY, SVGAGI. The CDR3 reads CATASGNTIYF. Here the CDR3 DNA reads TGTGCCACGGCCTCTGGAAACACCATATATTTT.

The rearrangement joins TRBV10-3 to TRBJ1-1, with D unresolved. CDR3 size: 14 residues. CDR1 and CDR2 (germline): ENHRY, SYGVKD. Between the trimmed V and J ends, which lost 7 bases and 0 bases, there was a span of 12 bases. Written as DNA, the CDR3 is TGTGCCATCACTCCGGGCCCCATGAACACTGAAGCTTTCTTT. It is translated as CAITPGPMNTEAFF.

The chain has TRBV6-5 and TRBJ2-7, with D unclear. CDR1 is MNHEY, CDR2 SVGAGI, per germline. The CDR3 spans 14 residues. V gave up 5 bases and J gave up 0 bases, with 11 bases separating them. The CDR3 spells CASSLAAHSYEQYF. As DNA, the CDR3 is TGTGCCAGCAGTCTCGCAGCCCACTCCTACGAGCAGTACTTC.

The rearrangement uses TRBV5-4 and TRBJ2-1; D is uncertain. The CDR3 covers 11 residues. With 2 bases removed from V and 10 bases from J, the gap between germline ends came to 7 bases. Per germline, CDR1 SGHNT and CDR2 YYREEE (reference sequence). CDR3 sequence (DNA): TGTGCCAGCAGCTTAAGGGTAGAGCAGTTCTTC. Protein sequence: CASSLRVEQFF.

The chain uses TRBV7-8 and TRBJ2-5; no clear D. CDR1 is SGHVS and CDR2 is FQNEAQ in the germline V gene. The CDR3 has 14 amino acids. Trimming shortened V by 1 base and J by 2 bases, and 8 bases separated the two germline ends. The CDR3 sequence is CASSLENGQETQYF. For the CDR3, the DNA is TGTGCCAGCAGCTTAGAAAACGGACAAGAGACCCAGTACTTC.

Points on this clone: This specimen includes other DNA sequences encoding the same CDR3. V is TRBV29-1 and J is TRBJ1-1; the D is unclear. This CDR3 comprises 12 residues. The germline CDR1 and CDR2 sequences are SQVTM and ANQGSEA. The germline V and J ends were trimmed by 6 bases and 1 base, with 9 bases remaining between them. The CDR3 coding sequence is TGCAGCGTAAAATGGGGGAACACTGAAGCTTTCTTT. Translated, it gives CSVKWGNTEAFF.

The V and J genes are TRBV4-1 and TRBJ2-3; TRBD1 might be the D (6 bases). Germline lookup yields CDR1 MGHRA and CDR2 YSYEKL. CDR3 size: 15 residues. The V end was cut by 0 bases, the J end by 3 bases, with 10 bases between. CDR3 sequence (DNA): TGCGCCAGCAGCCAAGAAGTGGGGGCAACAGATACGCAGTATTTT. This translates into CASSQEVGATDTQYF.

About this clone itself: Other nucleotide sequences in the sample specify the same CDR3. The chain couples TRBV18 to TRBJ1-1, with D hard to call. Trimming removed 3 bases at V and 1 base at J, with 9 bases between. The CDR3 sequence is 14 residues long. Germline values: CDR1 KGHSH, CDR2 LQKENI. CDR3 sequence: CASSPSGPNTEAFF. The CDR3 coding sequence is TGTGCCAGCTCACCGTCCGGGCCGAACACTGAAGCTTTCTTT.

V is TRBV29-1 and J is TRBJ2-5; a possible D gene is TRBD1 (5 bases). The CDR3 consists of 12 residues. Germline CDR1 SQVTM, CDR2 ANQGSEA. V was cut by 0 bases and J by 5 bases, with 7 bases left in between. CDR3 in amino acids: CSVEDNRETQYF. The DNA for the CDR3 is TGCAGCGTTGAAGACAACAGGGAGACCCAGTACTTC.

The chain combines TRBV11-3 with TRBJ2-7, with 13 bases identical to TRBD2. Germline V gene sequence: CDR1 SGHNT, CDR2 YENEEA. This CDR3 has 18 residues. V was pared by 5 bases and J by 4 bases, with 14 bases of the junction left unmatched. This chain's CDR3 is CASSQRGLAGVSGYEQYF. CDR3 DNA: TGTGCCAGCAGCCAACGAGGACTAGCGGGAGTATCGGGTTACGAGCAGTACTTC.

The gene calls are TRBV4-1 and TRBJ2-2, with a weak D call TRBD2 (6 bases). The CDR3 loop spans 18 amino acids. Germline-derived CDR1 and CDR2 are MGHRA and YSYEKL. Between the trimmed V and J ends, which lost 0 bases and 3 bases, there was a span of 17 bases. CDR3 amino acids: CASSQELRAGIYTGELFF. As DNA, the CDR3 is TGCGCCAGCAGCCAAGAGTTAAGGGCGGGAATTTACACCGGGGAGCTGTTTTTT.

The chain uses TRBV30 and TRBJ2-3, with TRBD1 identical over 9 bases. Trimming took 2 bases from V and 0 from J; bases not matched to a gene: 3. Germline assignment: CDR1 GTSNPN and CDR2 SVGIG (reference sequence). CDR3 length equals 15 residues. This chain's CDR3 is CAWSLGTGSTDTQYF. The CDR3 nucleotides read TGTGCCTGGAGTCTCGGGACAGGGAGCACAGATACGCAGTATTTT.

The chain joins TRBV7-8 to TRBJ1-5; TRBD1 might be the D (5 bases). This CDR3 contains 15 residues. Germline values: CDR1 SGHVS, CDR2 FQNEAQ. Trimming stripped 1 base from V and 7 bases from J, with 14 bases between. CDR3 bases: TGTGCCAGCAGCTTAGGTGTGGGGGGAGGACAGCCCCAGCATTTT. Translation: CASSLGVGGGQPQHF.

The rearrangement uses TRBV7-9 and TRBJ2-5; TRBD1 matches 8 bases. With V trimmed by 5 bases and J by 6 bases, 8 bases remained unmatched. The germline gives CDR1 SEHNR, CDR2 FQNEAQ (reference sequence). The CDR3 covers 14 residues. This CDR3 is CASSTWTGSQTQYF. CDR3 DNA: TGTGCCAGCAGCACCTGGACAGGGAGTCAGACCCAGTACTTC.

The chain uses TRBV9 and TRBJ2-2; 7 nucleotides match TRBD2. This CDR3 is built from 15 residues. Per the germline V gene, CDR1 is SGDLS and CDR2 is YYNGEE. J was trimmed by 8 bases and V by 4 bases; bases with no gene match: 11. CDR3 nucleotides: TGTGCCAGCAGCATCTGGCGGGAGCCCCGGGGGGAGCTGTTTTTT. Residues: CASSIWREPRGELFF. The whole variable domain, remainder taken from reference TRBV9 and TRBJ2-2, is DSGVTQTPKHLITATGQRVTLRCSPRSGDLSVYWYQQSLDQGLQFLIQYYNGEERAKGNILERFSAQQFPDLHSELNLSSLELGDSALYFCASSIWREPRGELFFGEGSRLTVL.

The gene calls are TRBV7-9 and TRBJ2-7, with D perhaps TRBD2 (6 bases). Trimming cost V 6 bases and J 4 bases, with 16 bases left between them. CDR3 length equals 14 residues. Germline V gene sequence: CDR1 SEHNR, CDR2 FQNEAQ (reference sequence). The chain's CDR3 is CASSLAGGNYEQYF. CDR3 nucleotides: TGTGCCAGCAGTCTTGCGGGCGGGAATTACGAGCAGTACTTC.

The CDR3, as DNA: TGTGCCAGCAGCCCAACTAGCGGGAGGAGTAAGGCCTACGAGCAGTACTTC. It encodes CASSPTSGRSKAYEQYF. The rearrangement links TRBV7-9 to TRBJ2-7; 12 bases agree with TRBD2. With V trimmed by 5 bases and J by 2 bases, 10 bases remained unmatched. The CDR3 spans 17 residues. Germline values: CDR1 SEHNR, CDR2 FQNEAQ (reference sequence).